The clone carrying this TCR beta chain is classed as medium-sized. Its antigen is undetermined. This CDR3 spans 14 amino acids. Germline values: CDR1 SQVTM, CDR2 ANQGSEA. J was trimmed by 6 bases and V by 6 bases; bases with no gene match: 7. The sample belongs to a study of liver allograft versus peripheral blood T cells. Whole-study context: Liver transplant recipients had T cell receptor repertoires compared between transplanted liver and peripheral blood.

Using its own MiXCR run on the reads, TCRdb lists one record per CDR3 protein. The table has thousands of distinct CDR3 sequences, around 17% seen once. General study results and limits: Reportedly, liver allograft T cell receptor repertoires differed from peripheral blood ones.

The sequence derives from a human patient who had a liver transplant. Some T cells may originate from the graft donor. The chain carries TRBV29-1 and TRBJ2-1; 11 positions agree with TRBD2. The CDR3 is CSVAGTSGRNEQFF. CDR3 coding DNA: TGCAGCGTAGCCGGGACTAGCGGTCGCAATGAGCAGTTCTTC.